This T cell receptor (beta chain) came from a study of cytomegalovirus exposure and HLA in healthy donors (dated by TCRdb to about 2017). About the investigation overall: According to a later analysis, one platform produced both the roughly 110 validation repertoires and the 670 or so repertoires of the first cohort. The study was designed to test whether signatures of past pathogen exposure could be identified by cataloging public T cell receptors. In addition to the first cohort of around 670 subjects, a separate validation cohort of 120 different subjects was used. To predict cytomegalovirus infection status, the study combined high-throughput TCR immunosequencing, statistical association of individual TCRs with disease status, and machine learning.

The germline V gene yields MGHRA for CDR1 and YSYEKL for CDR2. From its cysteine to its phenylalanine, the CDR3 spans 15 amino acids. The read is trimmed to its CDR3 DNA, 45 bases read in frame from base 1. Relative to germline, V is missing 3 bases and J is missing 5 bases, with 5 bases of the junction outside any gene match. Libraries were built with the immunoSEQ multiplex PCR assay. The published analysis was carried out like this. A statistical classification framework was built to diagnose cytomegalovirus status from the catalog of TCR beta chain sequences. TCRdb stores this immuneACCESS table with in-frame sequences only. Part of the clones is absent; in the studies checked, under half of the shortfall reflects unresolved V genes, and no reason is known for the rest. The DNA was the basis for D and trimming; V, J and clone size are from that table. The sample includes roughly 200,000 clones, with 65% to 85% observed a single time. About 3% of the sample comes from the top ten.

The donors belonged to the validation cohort of over a hundred subjects, which was separate from the approximately 700-subject first cohort. The research as a whole found: Most TCR sequences were observed very rarely across donors, whereas some public TCRs were present in many individuals. Three of the identified cytomegalovirus-associated TCR beta chains were confirmed in vitro to be specific for cytomegalovirus antigens. According to the authors, the approach could potentially be generalized to other disease states and immunological phenotypes. Subsequent analysis determined that TCRs grouped into clusters in the first cohort also showed a tendency toward co-occurrence across the approximately 120 validation repertoires, and 94% of cluster scores exceeded 0. A later analysis lacked HLA typing for the validation cohort, so it scored co-occurrence in that cohort across all 120 repertoires. A total of about 180 TCR beta chains were listed by the study as associated with cytomegalovirus. In both the original and validation cohorts, the classifier was reported to diagnose cytomegalovirus status with high specificity and sensitivity.

As regards this clone: The target of this receptor is not known. No much larger clonotype is one base removed from it; base qualities were not supplied. The same CDR3 also results from other DNA sequences found in this sample.

The specimen was PBMCs. The sequence derives from a woman under 30 in good health and CMV-seropositive. This chain is built from TRBV4-1 and TRBJ2-7, with TRBD1 identical over 12 junction bases. The CDR3 region has the sequence CASSQPRDRGHEQYF. Read as DNA, the sequence is TGCGCCAGCAGCCAGCCCCGGGACAGGGGGCACGAGCAGTACTTC.